These T cell receptor beta chains were read from a single sample in a study of cytomegalovirus exposure and HLA in healthy donors. Some clones are missing from TCRdb's copy, which holds only in-frame ones; the method was immunoSEQ multiplex PCR. Among about 82,000 clones listed, around 10% were seen once. The material sequenced was PBMCs. These receptors came from a man between 60 and 75 years old in good health and CMV-seropositive. Each CDR3 is given with its conserved first and last residue. A D gene is named only where the DNA matches it firmly. The size field is filled for only some rows; it gives once, few, many or a size class.

size: few
J: TRBJ1-1
length: 19
D: .
V: TRBV27
CDR3: CASSSLQGANLKKNTEAFF
DNA: TGTGCCAGCAGTTCCTTACAGGGTGCCAACCTCAAGAAGAACACTGAAGCTTTCTTT

size: few
J: TRBJ2-5
length: 11
D: .
V: TRBV25-1
CDR3: CASTGLETQYF
DNA: TGTGCCAGCACGGGACTGGAGACCCAGTACTTC

size: .
J: TRBJ2-1
length: 15
D: TRBD2
V: TRBV7-8
CDR3: CAIQLAGGPVNEQFF
DNA: TGTGCCATCCAACTAGCGGGAGGGCCAGTGAATGAGCAGTTCTTC

size: few
J: TRBJ1-2
length: 13
D: TRBD1
V: TRBV28
CDR3: CASRPGGGYDYTF
DNA: TGTGCCAGCAGGCCAGGGGGCGGCTATGACTACACCTTC

size: .
J: TRBJ1-1
length: 14
D: .
V: TRBV30
CDR3: CAWRLYGAGTEAFF
DNA: TGTGCCTGGAGACTGTATGGAGCTGGGACTGAAGCTTTCTTT

size: .
J: TRBJ2-1
length: 15
D: TRBD2
V: TRBV18
CDR3: CASSPPGGRGYEQFF
DNA: TGTGCCAGCTCACCACCGGGCGGGAGAGGGTATGAGCAGTTCTTC

size: .
J: TRBJ1-5
length: 13
D: .
V: TRBV5-8
CDR3: CASSLGANQPQHF
DNA: TGTGCCAGCAGCTTAGGGGCCAATCAGCCCCAGCATTTT

size: .
J: TRBJ1-1
length: 13
D: .
V: TRBV7-3
CDR3: CASSLTGNTEAFF
DNA: TGTGCCAGCAGCTTAACCGGGAACACTGAAGCTTTCTTT

size: few
J: TRBJ2-3
length: 14
D: TRBD1
V: TRBV2
CDR3: CASSGQGATDTQYF
DNA: TGTGCCAGCAGTGGACAGGGGGCAACAGATACGCAGTATTTT

size: .
J: TRBJ1-4
length: 18
D: .
V: TRBV4-1
CDR3: CASTKKVQGRGTNEKLFF
DNA: TGCGCCAGCACCAAAAAGGTACAGGGACGAGGAACTAATGAAAAACTGTTTTTT

size: few
J: TRBJ1-2
length: 16
D: TRBD1
V: TRBV14
CDR3: CASSSRDRESLYGYTF
DNA: TGTGCCAGCAGCTCCAGGGACAGGGAATCTCTCTATGGCTACACCTTC

size: .
J: TRBJ1-6
length: 15
D: .
V: TRBV2
CDR3: CASSETDSNNSPLHF
DNA: TGTGCCAGCAGTGAAACAGACAGTAATAATTCACCCCTCCACTTT

size: .
J: TRBJ1-2
length: 14
D: .
V: TRBV5-1
CDR3: CASSSDGTGYGYTF
DNA: TGCGCCAGCAGCTCGGACGGGACTGGGTATGGCTACACCTTC

size: .
J: TRBJ2-1
length: 13
D: .
V: TRBV29-1
CDR3: CGGSPTQDNEQFF
DNA: TGCGGTGGGAGCCCAACGCAGGACAATGAGCAGTTCTTC

size: .
J: TRBJ2-7
length: 15
D: TRBD1
V: TRBV7-2
CDR3: CASRMGQTLNYEQYF
DNA: TGTGCCAGCAGGATGGGACAGACTCTGAACTACGAGCAGTACTTC

size: once
J: TRBJ2-3
length: 15
D: TRBD2
V: TRBV30
CDR3: CAWGVWSGSLLKQYF
DNA: TGTGCCTGGGGTGTGTGGAGCGGGAGCCTTCTAAAGCAGTATTTT

size: few
J: TRBJ1-4
length: 12
D: .
V: TRBV28
CDR3: CASSFSASGLFF
DNA: TGTGCCAGCAGTTTTTCCGCCAGCGGACTGTTTTTT

size: .
J: TRBJ2-2
length: 13
D: TRBD2
V: TRBV6-1
CDR3: CASKISGVGELFF
DNA: TGTGCCAGCAAAATCAGCGGGGTCGGGGAGCTGTTTTTT

size: few
J: TRBJ2-1
length: 14
D: TRBD2
V: TRBV10-3
CDR3: CACSSAGGLNEQFF
DNA: TGTGCCTGCTCCTCCGCGGGAGGGTTGAATGAGCAGTTCTTC

size: .
J: TRBJ1-6
length: 14
D: .
V: TRBV18
CDR3: CASSPRDNDSPLHF
DNA: TGTGCCAGCTCACCCCGGGACAACGATTCACCCCTCCACTTT

size: .
J: TRBJ1-2
length: 14
D: .
V: TRBV30
CDR3: CAWSINRVNYGYTF
DNA: TGTGCCTGGAGTATAAATCGGGTCAACTATGGCTACACCTTC

size: .
J: TRBJ1-1
length: 15
D: .
V: TRBV5-1
CDR3: CASSLGGLGRAEAFF
DNA: TGCGCCAGCAGCTTGGGGGGGCTCGGAAGGGCTGAAGCTTTCTTT

size: few
J: TRBJ1-4
length: 15
D: .
V: TRBV4-2
CDR3: CASSQVGGNLEKLFF
DNA: TGTGCCAGCAGCCAAGTGGGGGGAAACCTTGAAAAACTGTTTTTT

size: .
J: TRBJ1-5
length: 12
D: .
V: TRBV2
CDR3: CASSRDYQPQHF
DNA: TGTGCCAGCAGTCGCGATTATCAGCCCCAGCATTTT

size: few
J: TRBJ1-3
length: 14
D: TRBD1
V: TRBV19
CDR3: CASSPQGTGNTIYF
DNA: TGTGCCAGTAGTCCACAGGGGACTGGAAACACCATATATTTT

size: .
J: TRBJ1-4
length: 15
D: .
V: TRBV5-1
CDR3: CASRTQTETNEKLFF
DNA: TGCGCCAGCAGGACCCAGACAGAGACTAATGAAAAACTGTTTTTT

size: .
J: TRBJ2-2
length: 14
D: .
V: TRBV4-2
CDR3: CASSQEALPGELFF
DNA: TGTGCCAGCAGCCAAGAGGCCCTGCCCGGGGAGCTGTTTTTT

size: .
J: TRBJ2-1
length: 13
D: .
V: TRBV30
CDR3: CAVAVSSYNEQFF
DNA: TGTGCCGTAGCGGTTAGCTCCTACAATGAGCAGTTCTTC

size: few
J: TRBJ2-5
length: 15
D: TRBD1
V: TRBV2
CDR3: CASSTGQGPQETQYF
DNA: TGTGCCAGCAGTACGGGACAGGGCCCCCAAGAGACCCAGTACTTC

size: few
J: TRBJ1-2
length: 16
D: TRBD1
V: TRBV6-1
CDR3: CASSDYAGGSNYGYTF
DNA: TGTGCCAGCAGTGATTACGCAGGGGGCAGTAACTATGGCTACACCTTC

size: few
J: TRBJ2-2
length: 19
D: TRBD2
V: TRBV11-2
CDR3: CASSFRRLAGSRGTGELFF
DNA: TGTGCCAGCAGCTTTCGGCGCCTAGCGGGTAGCCGGGGCACCGGGGAGCTGTTTTTT

size: few
J: TRBJ2-2
length: 16
D: .
V: TRBV5-1
CDR3: CASSFGQSVNTGELFF
DNA: TGCGCCAGCAGCTTTGGGCAATCGGTGAACACCGGGGAGCTGTTTTTT

size: few
J: TRBJ2-5
length: 15
D: TRBD1
V: TRBV19
CDR3: CASSLLDRGRPTQYF
DNA: TGTGCCAGTAGCCTACTGGACAGGGGACGGCCAACCCAGTACTTC

size: .
J: TRBJ2-5
length: 16
D: TRBD1
V: TRBV4-1
CDR3: CASSPSLTGGYETQYF
DNA: TGCGCCAGCAGCCCGAGCCTTACAGGGGGCTACGAGACCCAGTACTTC

size: .
J: TRBJ2-1
length: 13
D: TRBD1
V: TRBV7-3
CDR3: CASSSDRDNEQFF
DNA: TGTGCCAGCAGCTCGGACAGGGACAATGAGCAGTTCTTC

size: .
J: TRBJ1-6
length: 15
D: .
V: TRBV11-2
CDR3: CASSSLTGVNSPLHF
DNA: TGTGCCAGCAGCTCCCTGACAGGAGTCAATTCACCCCTCCACTTT

size: .
J: TRBJ2-3
length: 14
D: .
V: TRBV30
CDR3: CAWTRDSVADTQYF
DNA: TGTGCCTGGACCCGGGACTCCGTCGCAGATACGCAGTATTTT

size: few
J: TRBJ1-1
length: 13
D: .
V: TRBV5-1
CDR3: CASSTTANTEAFF
DNA: TGCGCCAGCAGCACCACTGCCAACACTGAAGCTTTCTTT

size: .
J: TRBJ2-3
length: 15
D: .
V: TRBV19
CDR3: CASSTILGSTHTQYF
DNA: TGTGCCAGTAGTACCATTCTAGGGAGCACACATACGCAGTATTTT

size: few
J: TRBJ1-1
length: 12
D: .
V: TRBV19
CDR3: CASSLRDTEAFF
DNA: TGTGCCAGTAGCCTCAGGGACACTGAAGCTTTCTTT

size: .
J: TRBJ2-1
length: 16
D: .
V: TRBV7-6
CDR3: CASSRPVGSTSNEQFF
DNA: TGTGCCAGCAGCCGTCCTGTGGGCTCCACCTCCAATGAGCAGTTCTTC

size: many
J: TRBJ2-4
length: 11
D: .
V: TRBV20-1
CDR3: CSSAGEGIQYF
DNA: TGCAGCTCGGCGGGCGAGGGCATTCAGTACTTC

size: few
J: TRBJ1-5
length: 15
D: .
V: TRBV5-1
CDR3: CASSLVGGNNQPQHF
DNA: TGCGCCAGCAGCTTGGTGGGGGGGAACAATCAGCCCCAGCATTTT

size: few
J: TRBJ2-1
length: 13
D: .
V: TRBV5-1
CDR3: CASSLRYPGEQFF
DNA: TGCGCCAGCAGCTTGCGCTATCCGGGTGAGCAGTTCTTC

size: few
J: TRBJ2-5
length: 14
D: .
V: TRBV7-8
CDR3: CASRPLLEQETQYF
DNA: TGTGCCAGCAGACCTTTACTAGAGCAAGAGACCCAGTACTTC

size: .
J: TRBJ1-1
length: 12
D: .
V: TRBV6-6
CDR3: CASSYRDTEAFF
DNA: TGTGCCAGCAGTTACCGGGATACTGAAGCTTTCTTT

size: .
J: TRBJ1-1
length: 17
D: TRBD1
V: TRBV5-6
CDR3: CASSWGGAGQGNTEAFF
DNA: TGTGCCAGCAGCTGGGGTGGAGCGGGACAGGGGAACACTGAAGCTTTCTTT

size: .
J: TRBJ2-1
length: 13
D: .
V: TRBV7-9
CDR3: CASSLPGPNEQFF
DNA: TGTGCCAGCAGCTTACCAGGGCCCAATGAGCAGTTCTTC

size: .
J: TRBJ2-3
length: 16
D: .
V: TRBV18
CDR3: CASSPLLRTATDTQYF
DNA: TGTGCCAGCTCACCCCTTTTACGGACAGCCACAGATACGCAGTATTTT

size: .
J: TRBJ2-6
length: 18
D: TRBD1
V: TRBV30
CDR3: CAWSLTGGTLSGANVLTF
DNA: TGTGCCTGGAGCCTGACAGGGGGCACTCTCTCTGGGGCCAACGTCCTGACTTTC

size: few
J: TRBJ1-2
length: 18
D: .
V: TRBV30
CDR3: CAWSGGVGLGGARYGYTF
DNA: TGTGCCTGGAGTGGAGGTGTTGGCTTGGGAGGGGCTCGCTATGGCTACACCTTC

size: .
J: TRBJ1-6
length: 16
D: .
V: TRBV6-5
CDR3: CASSYSSRPPGSPLHF
DNA: TGTGCCAGCAGTTACTCCTCGAGGCCCCCCGGTTCACCCCTCCACTTT

size: few
J: TRBJ1-4
length: 17
D: TRBD1
V: TRBV15
CDR3: CATSRGQGFGGNEKLFF
DNA: TGTGCCACCAGCAGAGGACAGGGATTTGGGGGTAATGAAAAACTGTTTTTT

size: .
J: TRBJ2-1
length: 18
D: TRBD1
V: TRBV5-1
CDR3: CASSSLDPGQRIHNEQFF
DNA: TGCGCCAGCAGCTCCCTGGACCCGGGACAGAGAATACACAATGAGCAGTTCTTC

size: few
J: TRBJ1-2
length: 15
D: .
V: TRBV19
CDR3: CASSETGDPGYGYTF
DNA: TGTGCCAGTAGTGAGACGGGAGACCCAGGCTATGGCTACACCTTC

size: .
J: TRBJ2-1
length: 15
D: .
V: TRBV27
CDR3: CASSSSLDYNNEQFF
DNA: TGTGCCAGCAGTAGTTCCCTGGACTACAACAATGAGCAGTTCTTC

size: .
J: TRBJ2-2
length: 16
D: TRBD2
V: TRBV6-5
CDR3: CASSYWDYTNTGELFF
DNA: TGTGCCAGCAGTTACTGGGACTATACGAACACCGGGGAGCTGTTTTTT

size: .
J: TRBJ1-1
length: 13
D: .
V: TRBV9
CDR3: CASSAEVGGEAFF
DNA: TGTGCCAGCAGCGCGGAAGTGGGCGGGGAAGCTTTCTTT

size: few
J: TRBJ1-1
length: 15
D: TRBD1
V: TRBV7-8
CDR3: CASSSKYDRATEAFF
DNA: TGTGCCAGCAGCTCTAAATATGACAGGGCAACTGAAGCTTTCTTT